This TCR beta chain derives from a study of T cell responses to AZD1222 COVID-19 vaccine. Study results and caveats: Regions left unmutated in variants are reportedly the target of nearly half of spike-specific TCRs. Seropositive AZD1222 recipients at baseline numbered only 5 or 6.

With respect to this clone: Its target is not known.

TCRdb keeps only in-frame clones here, not all; method: immunoSEQ multiplex PCR. This sample has around 150,000 clones, with under 95% found just once. This clonotype was obtained from an adult who received the AZD1222 COVID-19 vaccine. The material was peripheral blood, obtained 28 days after the second AZD1222 dose.

CDR3 residues: CASNAGLNTEAFF. Here the CDR3 DNA reads TGTGCCAGTAATGCGGGGTTGAACACTGAAGCTTTCTTT. This chain joins TRBV19 and TRBJ1-1; D not certain. Trimming left V 7 bases short and J 0 bases short, with 9 bases between. Germline V gene data show CDR1 as LNHDA and CDR2 as SQIVND (reference sequence). The CDR3 extends over 13 amino acids. Full variable domain (rest looked up from reference TRBV19 and TRBJ1-1): DGGITQSPKYLFRKEGQNVTLSCEQNLNHDAMYWYRQDPGQGLRLIYYSQIVNDFQKGDIAEGYSVSREKKESFPLTVTSAQKNPTAFYLCASNAGLNTEAFFGQGTRLTVV.